One sample yielded the 18 T cell receptor beta chains listed below, sequenced in a study of Ad26.COV2.S vaccination and SARS-CoV-2 variants. The protocol was immunoSEQ multiplex PCR, while the TCRdb copy is restricted to in-frame clones and leaves out a portion. This table holds more than 150,000 clones, around 85% found once. Specimen: peripheral blood, collected after recovery from COVID-19. The receptors stem from a human donor who had recovered from COVID-19.

This sequence joins TRBV6-5 and TRBJ2-1, with 9 bases fitting TRBD1. The CDR3 is 15 residues long. Losses at the gene ends were 5 bases for V and 9 bases for J; bases not matched to a gene: 11. Germline values: CDR1 MNHEY, CDR2 SVGAGI. The CDR3, as DNA: TGTGCCAGCAGTACTCTCCAACAGGGGGCGAGTGAGCAGTTCTTC. Its translation: CASSTLQQGASEQFF.

The chain has TRBV7-2 and TRBJ2-1; tentative D call: TRBD1 (7 bases). The germline V gene encodes CDR1 SGHTA and CDR2 FQGNSA. The CDR3 has 16 residues. Trimming took 4 bases from V and 6 from J, leaving 19 bases between them. CDR3 protein: CASSWRGPRTGNEQFF. The CDR3 DNA is TGTGCCAGCAGCTGGAGGGGGCCGAGAACTGGCAATGAGCAGTTCTTC.

This clone was found once. The J gene is TRBJ2-5, the V gene TRBV29-1; 7 nucleotides align to TRBD1. This CDR3 is built from 11 residues. CDR1 is SQVTM and CDR2 is ANQGSEA in the germline V gene. In DNA form, the CDR3 reads TGCCAAATTGACAGGGTCATAACCCAGTACTTC. Its protein is CQIDRVITQYF.

The CDR3 protein is CAWRRGGGPSSYNEQFF. The CDR3 DNA sequence: TGTGCCTGGAGGCGAGGGGGAGGGCCTTCTTCCTACAATGAGCAGTTCTTC. The chain uses TRBV30 and TRBJ2-1; tentative D call: TRBD2 (7 bases). Germline CDR1 GTSNPN, CDR2 SVGIG (reference sequence). The CDR3 is 17 amino acids. V shed 3 bases and J shed 1 base, with 19 bases lying between them.

V usage is TRBV10-3 and J usage is TRBJ2-3; 10 bases agree with TRBD2. The J segment lost 3 bases and the V segment lost 10 bases, leaving 4 bases of the junction unmatched. The CDR3 has 13 residues. Germline-derived CDR1 and CDR2 are ENHRY and SYGVKD. CDR3 sequence reads: CATLAGATDTQYF. CDR3 bases: TGTGCCACTCTAGCGGGAGCAACAGATACGCAGTATTTT.

The chain joins TRBV2 to TRBJ1-5; the D gene is possibly TRBD1 (5 bases). In germline, CDR1 is SNHLY, CDR2 FYNNEI. V lost 6 bases, J lost 5 bases, and 8 bases lay in between. There are 12 residues in the CDR3. The CDR3 nucleotides are TGTGCCAGCAGGGGGGGATATCAGCCCCAGCATTTT. This codes for CASRGGYQPQHF.

This chain links TRBV3-1 (or the pseudogene TRBV3-2) with TRBJ1-4; tentatively, D is TRBD1 (5 bases). The CDR3 sequence is 14 residues long. The germline V gene has CDR1 LGHDT and CDR2 YNNKEL (reference sequence). Trimming left V 6 bases short and J 8 bases short, with 16 bases between. The CDR3 here is CASRQSGVGEKLFF. The CDR3 DNA follows: TGTGCCAGCAGACAATCGGGGGTAGGGGAAAAACTGTTTTTT.

The rearrangement joins TRBV27 to TRBJ1-2, with D unclear. Trimming cost V 10 bases and J 0 bases, with 15 bases left between them. The CDR3 is 14 residues long. Per germline, CDR1 MNHEY and CDR2 SMNVEV (reference sequence). For the CDR3, the DNA is TGTGCCATCACGACCGGGCTTGCTAACTATGGCTACACCTTC. This gives the protein CAITTGLANYGYTF.

This clone was observed a handful of times. The same CDR3 is also encoded by other DNA sequences in this sample. The chain carries TRBV19 and TRBJ1-1, with D hard to call. Germline V gives CDR1 LNHDA, CDR2 SQIVND (reference sequence). Trimming removed 3 bases at V and 3 bases at J, with 8 bases between. The CDR3 runs 13 residues. The CDR3 DNA reads as TGTGCCAGTAGTATCAAGGGAGACACTGAAGCTTTCTTT. Protein: CASSIKGDTEAFF.

The J gene is TRBJ2-1, the V gene TRBV28; no definite D call. CDR3 length equals 15 residues. Trimming removed 3 bases at V and 6 bases at J, with 15 bases between. In germline, CDR1 is MDHEN, CDR2 SYDVKM. The DNA for the CDR3 is TGTGCCAGCAGTTTGGAACCAAAAAACGTCAATGAGCAGTTCTTC. It yields the protein CASSLEPKNVNEQFF.

Only a few counts were recorded for this clone. V usage is TRBV27 and J usage is TRBJ1-2; 9 bases align to TRBD1. After removal of 6 bases from V and 4 bases from J, the junction contained 9 bases not matched to a gene. CDR1 and CDR2 from the germline V gene are MNHEY and SMNVEV (reference sequence). This CDR3 has 15 residues. CDR3 loop: CASSTGTGTRYGYTF. The CDR3 DNA is TGTGCCAGCAGCACCGGGACAGGGACTCGCTATGGCTACACCTTC.

This rearrangement joins TRBV11-2 to TRBJ2-3; 7 nucleotides match TRBD1. Trimming at V came to 5 bases and at J to 6 bases, leaving 20 bases not matched to a gene. Per germline, CDR1 SGHAT and CDR2 FQNNGV. The CDR3 has 18 amino acids. Here the CDR3 DNA reads TGTGCCAGCAGCCGCAGTGTAGGGGGCACAGGGAAATCGGATACGCAGTATTTT. Translating gives CASSRSVGGTGKSDTQYF.

The chain is built from TRBV10-2 and TRBJ2-7; D unclear. The germline V gene has CDR1 WSHSY and CDR2 SAAADI. The V end lost 6 bases, the J end lost 3 bases, and 3 bases lay between the germline ends. The CDR3 is 10 residues long. Here the CDR3 DNA reads TGCGCCAGCAGCGACTACGAGCAGTACTTC. Translating it yields CASSDYEQYF.

In its sample, this clone was seen once. The genes are TRBV29-1 and TRBJ2-7, with D hard to call. This CDR3 is built from 13 residues. Trimming removed 7 bases from V and 3 bases from J, with 16 bases in between. The V gene's germline CDR1 is SQVTM and CDR2 ANQGSEA. CDR3 in DNA: TGCAGCGCCCTAACACCCTCGGGCTACGAGCAGTACTTC. Translated, it gives CSALTPSGYEQYF.

This chain uses TRBV11-3 with TRBJ1-3, with no clear D. The CDR3 has 13 amino acids. Germline V gene sequence: CDR1 SGHNT, CDR2 YENEEA. Trimming pared 2 bases from V and 3 bases from J, leaving 5 bases between. This chain's CDR3 is CASSLSGGNTIYF. CDR3 in DNA: TGTGCCAGCAGCTTAAGTGGTGGAAACACCATATATTTT.

CDR3 DNA sequence: TGTGCCAGCAGTTACAATGGCCCCAATGAGCAGTTCTTC. Its protein is CASSYNGPNEQFF. The V call is TRBV6-5, the J call TRBJ2-1, with D unclear. Germline V gives CDR1 MNHEY, CDR2 SVGAGI. CDR3 length: 13 amino acids. V was cut by 2 bases and J by 6 bases, with 8 bases left in between.

The genes are TRBV28 and TRBJ1-1, with D unresolved. Germline V gene lookup returns CDR1 MDHEN and CDR2 SYDVKM. This CDR3 is 14 amino acids long. The V end was cut by 11 bases, the J end by 8 bases, with 24 bases between. As DNA, the CDR3 is TGTGCCTCTCTTCCGGGATCCGACGGCTGGGAAGCTTTCTTT. It codes for CASLPGSDGWEAFF.

This clone was seen only once. The CDR3 is CASSQAQGEASTQYF. CDR3 sequence (DNA): TGTGCCAGCAGCCAAGCGCAGGGGGAGGCCTCAACGCAGTATTTT. The chain links TRBV4-2 to TRBJ2-3, with a weak D call TRBD1 (7 bases). V was clipped by 1 base and J by 9 bases, with 17 bases between them. Per the germline V gene, CDR1 is LGHNA and CDR2 is YNFKEQ. The CDR3 has 15 amino acids.